This T cell receptor beta chain emerged from a study of T cell repertoires in cytomegalovirus infection. Whole-study context: Public TCR beta signature analysis indicated the presence of both CMV infection and matching HLA type.

In its sample, this clonotype was seen a few times. As yet, its antigen is unknown. Notes on the study in general: Adding up the frequency of public TCR beta families identified people who carried CMV plus the relevant HLA.

TCRdb independently ran MiXCR on the reads; one entry per CDR3 protein. In the table there are 180,000 or so distinct CDR3 sequences, approximately 17% of which are singletons. The clonotype comes from a human donor in good health (CMV status not recorded). Some clones in this sample may be carry-over from other donors' samples. The specimen was CD8+ T cells from PBMCs.

CDR3 loop: CASSISGGVTGELFF. The DNA of the CDR3 is TGTGCCAGCAGCATTAGCGGGGGGGTCACCGGGGAGCTGTTTTTT. This rearrangement joins TRBV7-8 to TRBJ2-2; 11 nucleotides line up with TRBD2. Unmatched junction bases numbered 3, after V lost 5 bases and J lost 4 bases. Germline assignment: CDR1 SGHVS and CDR2 FQNEAQ. The CDR3 runs to 15 residues.